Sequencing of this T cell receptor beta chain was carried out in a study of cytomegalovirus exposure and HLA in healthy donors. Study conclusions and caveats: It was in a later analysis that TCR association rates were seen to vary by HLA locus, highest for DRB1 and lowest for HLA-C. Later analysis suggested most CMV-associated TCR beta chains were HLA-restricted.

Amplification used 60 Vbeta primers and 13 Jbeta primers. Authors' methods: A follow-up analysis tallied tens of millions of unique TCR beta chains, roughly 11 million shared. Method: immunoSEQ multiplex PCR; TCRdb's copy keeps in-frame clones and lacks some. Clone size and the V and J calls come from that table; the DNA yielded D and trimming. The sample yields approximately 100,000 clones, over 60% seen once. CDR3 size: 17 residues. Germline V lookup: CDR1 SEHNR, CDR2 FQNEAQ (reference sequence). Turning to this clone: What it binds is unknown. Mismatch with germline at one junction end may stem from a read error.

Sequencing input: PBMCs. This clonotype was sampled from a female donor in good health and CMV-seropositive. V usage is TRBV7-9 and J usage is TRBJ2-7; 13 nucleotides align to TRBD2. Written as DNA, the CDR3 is TGTTCCAGCAGCTTAGGGTCCGCCACTAGCGGGAGGGACGAGCAGTACTTC. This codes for CSSSLGSATSGRDEQYF. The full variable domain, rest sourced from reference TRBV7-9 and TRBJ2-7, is DTGVSQNPRHKITKRGQNVTFRCDPISEHNRLYWYRQTLGQGPEFLTYFQNEAQLEKSRLLSDRFSAERPKGSFSTLEIQRTEQGDSAMYLCSSSLGSATSGRDEQYFGPGTRLTVT.